The clone carrying this T cell receptor (beta chain) came up many times. Its specificity is not known. At one of its ends the junction is not consistent with the germline gene, which may arise from a read error. The germline CDR1 and CDR2 sequences are SGHRS and YFSETQ. The CDR3 length is 14 residues. These data belong to a study of post-analysis software for immune sequencing data. Study conclusions and caveats: TRBV5-6, TRBV5-1 and TRBV20-1 were among four or five TRBV segments more frequent in patients than controls.

Libraries were made from TCR beta cDNA, and they carried unique molecular identifiers. TCRdb re-analysed the PCR reads in MiXCR, keeping a single row per CDR3 protein. The table has 430,000 or so distinct CDR3 sequences, roughly 40% seen once. The chain joins TRBV5-1 to TRBJ2-3; 9 nucleotides agree with TRBD2. This receptor was identified in a girl aged 2 to 10 with multiple sclerosis. The specimen was blood. CDR3 in amino acids: CASRLAGDTDTQYF. DNA for the CDR3: TGTGCCAGCAGATTAGCGGGAGACACAGATACGCAGTATTTT.